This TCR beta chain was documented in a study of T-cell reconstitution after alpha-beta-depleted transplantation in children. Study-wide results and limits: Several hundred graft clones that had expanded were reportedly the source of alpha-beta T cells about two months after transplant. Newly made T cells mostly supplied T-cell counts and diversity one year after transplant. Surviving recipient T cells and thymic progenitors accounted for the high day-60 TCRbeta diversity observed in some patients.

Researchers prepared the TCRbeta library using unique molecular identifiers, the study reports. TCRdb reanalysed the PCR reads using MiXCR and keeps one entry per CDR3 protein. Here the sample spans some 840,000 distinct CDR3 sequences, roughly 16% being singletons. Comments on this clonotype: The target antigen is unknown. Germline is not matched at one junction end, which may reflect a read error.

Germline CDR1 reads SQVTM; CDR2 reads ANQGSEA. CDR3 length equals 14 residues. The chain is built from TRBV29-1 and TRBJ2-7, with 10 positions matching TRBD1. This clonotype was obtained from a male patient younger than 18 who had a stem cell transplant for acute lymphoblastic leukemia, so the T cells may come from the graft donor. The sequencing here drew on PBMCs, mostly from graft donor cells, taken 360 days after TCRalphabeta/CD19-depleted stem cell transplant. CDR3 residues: CSVEGTGEDYEQYF. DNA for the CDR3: TGCAGCGTGGAAGGGACAGGGGAGGACTACGAGCAGTACTTC.